This T cell receptor (beta chain) appears in the sequencing data of a study of regulatory T cells in long-lasting Graves disease (dated by TCRdb to 2020 to 2022). Some background on the complete study: Antithyroid drugs had been taken for less than 3 months by newly diagnosed Graves' disease patients. A total of 33 samples underwent TCR sequencing: 13 from persistent and 20 from newly diagnosed Graves' disease patients. Persistent Graves' disease patients were compared with newly diagnosed Graves' disease patients by peripheral blood TCR sequencing and RNA sequencing. The study was conducted in China and was registered as a clinical trial. The paper as a whole reports these results and caveats: The authors acknowledged the small sample size as a limitation that may reduce accuracy. More public clonotypes were shared among persistent patients (over 2,500) than among newly diagnosed patients (roughly 1,000). Sequencing and analysis were restricted to the TCR beta chain. Peripheral blood alone was examined, since thyroid tissue, which constituted the primary lesion, could not be accessed. Persistent disease showed preferential use of TRBV28, TRBJ1-2 and TRBJ2-5, whereas newly diagnosed disease favored TRBV20-1 and TRBJ2-1. Lower TCR Shannon entropy and fewer highly expanded clones were observed in persistent Graves' disease patients than in newly diagnosed patients, which suggested clonal expansion.

The sample's time point label is to be understood as: newly diagnosed GD, antithyroid drugs for less than 3 months. RNA was extracted from PBMCs in TRIzol for both TCR sequencing and RNA sequencing. The diagnosis of Graves' disease followed American Thyroid Association guidelines. Patients for the study were recruited at an endocrinology department in Xi'an, China. From each patient, about 9.7 milliliters of peripheral blood was collected into an EDTA anticoagulant tube. Ficoll Paque Plus density gradient separation was used to isolate PBMCs, and no additional T cell sorting was done. RNA quality was checked with an Agilent 2100 Bioanalyzer and agarose gel, and concentration with a NanoDrop 2000. Library prep was done by multiplex PCR. TCRdb records Illumina HiSeq 4000 as the sequencer. CDR3 regions were amplified by Arm-PCR with iRepertoire HTBI primers to construct TCR beta libraries. Before sequencing, the PCR products underwent gel purification. Regarding the original processing steps: Gene usage analysis of CDR3 amino acid clonotypes relied on the 62 TRBV and 13 to 15 TRBJ segments identified across samples. Filtered high-quality paired reads were merged into contigs using COPE and FqMerger. Contigs were aligned with BLAST to IMGT TRBV, TRBD and TRBJ reference genes, and CDR3 was defined per IMGT. Any clonotype with a frequency above 0.1% was classified as a highly expanded clone. Shannon entropy was used to measure repertoire diversity, and the Gini coefficient was used to measure V-J evenness. A clonotype was considered public if more than one individual shared it. Using fastp trimming at Q25 and MiXCR clonotype assembly, TCRdb reanalyzed the public sequencing data and kept in-frame beta chains. Records with the same CDR3 protein are collapsed into one entry carrying the most frequent genes and DNA. The V and J calls were determined by TCRdb, not by the authors. Within this sample are over 400,000 distinct CDR3 sequences, with around 15% of them counted one time only. The ten largest clones add up to roughly a sixth of the sample.

The CDR3 holds 15 amino acids from the cysteine to the phenylalanine. Kept here is only the CDR3 DNA, which spans 45 bases and is read in frame from base 1. Trimming removed 0 bases from V and 3 bases from J, leaving 12 bases between the germline ends. According to the germline V gene, CDR1 reads SGHVS and CDR2 reads FQNEAQ. Note on this clonotype: Its antigen specificity is not known. The input lacks base qualities; no much larger clone sits a single base away.

Separately, the same data were catalogued under a study of T cells in Graves' hyperthyroidism and ophthalmopathy. As that second paper reports: Stable Graves' hyperthyroidism was defined as no progression to ophthalmopathy during 18 months of follow-up. Hyperthyroidism patients were newly diagnosed, with disease duration under 2 months, and aged 18 to 65 years. Patients with uncontrolled infections, other autoimmune diseases, pregnancy or lactation were excluded. Diagnoses were based on clinical symptoms, serum thyroxine and TRAb, thyroid ultrasound and orbital computed tomography. A first-round RT-PCR of the TCR CDR3 used the HTBI primer set with the Qiagen OneStep RT-PCR kit. Most expanded thyroid clonotypes (frequency above 0.001) were also found in blood, which suggests that blood repertoires may mirror thyroid immune responses. A model built on a 13 V-J signature distinguished ophthalmopathy from stable hyperthyroidism, reaching 85% to 90% sensitivity and about 81% specificity in cross-validation and 80%/75% in testing. During validation, the model predicted progression to ophthalmopathy a median of roughly 7.1 months ahead of onset, with roughly 65% sensitivity and 72% to 80% specificity. A discovery cohort of approximately 97 patients, about 43 with Graves' ophthalmopathy and 55 to 60 with stable Graves' hyperthyroidism, was used to find distinguishing TCR V-J signatures. Whether ophthalmopathy could be predicted prospectively was tested in an independent validation cohort made up of 18 to 20 hyperthyroidism patients plus 17 patients who later progressed to ophthalmopathy. The 95 to 100 discovery patients were randomly divided into training and test sets at a 7:3 ratio. The study also compared thyroid tissue and blood T-cell repertoires from five or six Graves' hyperthyroidism patients. Once sampling was done, hyperthyroidism patients were given methimazole at a starting dose of 30 mg daily, whereas ophthalmopathy patients were given high-dose intravenous methylprednisolone. The libraries were constructed in a second round of multiplex PCR and then size-selected and purified. The libraries were sequenced on an Illumina HiSeq2000 using paired-end 100 bp reads. SOAPnuke was used to process the raw data, throwing out any read that contained adapters or uncalled bases, had a mean Phred below 15, or lacked an exact constant-primer or identifier match. COPE v1.2.5 was used to merge the high-quality paired reads, and each unique nucleotide sequence was defined as a clonotype. MiTCR v1.1 was used to align clonotypes to the IMGT TRBV, TRBD and TRBJ reference segments. Only V-J combinations with frequency above 0.0001, covering about 99% of repertoires, were analysed. The TCS score was defined as F50 (clonal expansion) divided by E x V (chaos), with BLOSUM62-based TCRdist calculated between CDR3 peptides within each V-J. Welch's t-statistics and random forest reduced 500 to 550 V-J features to some 14, which were used in a naive Bayes classifier (R e1071). Sample size was not statistically predetermined, and investigators were not blinded to group allocation. The paper describes TCR Vbeta CDR3 sequencing of roughly 130 peripheral blood samples, made up of about 41 ophthalmopathy patients, roughly 72 hyperthyroidism patients and roughly 17 progressor patients.

This receptor was identified in a woman in her forties or fifties with Graves disease. Donor details come from another sample of the same person, matched by shared clones. The specimen was peripheral blood mononuclear cells (PBMCs), collected at new diagnosis, from a patient treated with antithyroid drugs. Recombination joined TRBV7-8 with TRBJ2-7, with the D gene not confidently named. The nucleotides are TGTGCCAGCAGCTTAGCCTCTCGGAACCACTACGAGCAGTACTTC. It translates as CASSLASRNHYEQYF.